The clone carrying this TCR beta chain was seen a few times. Antigen specificity is unknown. V was pared by 2 bases and J by 2 bases, with 6 bases of the junction left unmatched. The germline V gene encodes CDR1 SNHLY and CDR2 FYNNEI. The CDR3 covers 16 residues. The data belong to a study of shared clonotypes between healthy human individuals. The study's findings and limits: As a rule, naive subsets had a larger estimated richness than memory subsets.

Using immunoSEQ multiplex PCR, the repertoire was profiled, and TCRdb retains in-frame clones only, with some absent. The table shows about 1 million clones, with more than 65% occurring only once. Sequenced: memory CD4+ T cells sorted from blood. Subset meaning: CD45RA-negative fraction. The V gene is TRBV2, the J gene TRBJ2-7; 10 bases are shared with TRBD2. This TCR derives from a man between 18 and 35 years old in good health. CDR3 coding DNA: TGTGCCAGCAGTGAAAGGAGCGGGGGGGCCGCCTACGAGCAGTACTTC. Translated: CASSERSGGAAYEQYF.